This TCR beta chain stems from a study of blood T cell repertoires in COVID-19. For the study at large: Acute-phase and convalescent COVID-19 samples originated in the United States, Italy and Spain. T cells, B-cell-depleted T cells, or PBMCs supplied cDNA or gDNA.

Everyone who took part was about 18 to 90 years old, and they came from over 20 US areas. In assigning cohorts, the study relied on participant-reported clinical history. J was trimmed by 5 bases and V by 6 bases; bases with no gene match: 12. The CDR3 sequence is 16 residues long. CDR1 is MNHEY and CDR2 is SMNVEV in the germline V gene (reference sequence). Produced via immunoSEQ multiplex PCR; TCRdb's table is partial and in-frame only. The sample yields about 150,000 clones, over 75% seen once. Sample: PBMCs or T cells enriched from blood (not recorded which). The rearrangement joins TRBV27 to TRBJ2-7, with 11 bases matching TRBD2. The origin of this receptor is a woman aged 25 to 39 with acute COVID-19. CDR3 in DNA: TGTGCCAGCAGCACTACCCCACTAGCGGGAGTAAACGAGCAGTACTTC. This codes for CASSTTPLAGVNEQYF.